These 15 T cell receptor beta chains originate from one sample sequenced in a study of blood T cell repertoires in COVID-19 (TCRdb year 2020). The library came from the immunoSEQ multiplex PCR assay. The immuneACCESS repertoire file appears here via TCRdb, limited to in-frame rearrangements. These files lack a portion of the clones; in checked studies, under half of the deficit traces to unresolved V genes, and the cause of the others is not known. The sample table shows roughly 340,000 clones, and about 90% are seen once. Roughly 3.3% of the sample lies in the top ten. The sequencing sample was made of peripheral blood. These receptors were taken from a young woman who had recovered from COVID-19.

The chain carries TRBV7-2 and TRBJ2-3, with 8 bases fitting TRBD1. Germline V gives CDR1 SGHTA, CDR2 FQGNSA. This CDR3 has 16 residues. V was clipped by 5 bases and J by 0 bases; unmatched bases: 7. The CDR3, as DNA: TGTGCCAGCAGCCGTGGGACAGGAGCCAGCACAGATACGCAGTATTTT. Translation gives CASSRGTGASTDTQYF.

The V and J genes are TRBV7-9 and TRBJ1-1; D not certain. CDR3 length: 16 amino acids. The V end lost 2 bases, the J end lost 4 bases, and 17 bases lay between the germline ends. Per germline, CDR1 SEHNR and CDR2 FQNEAQ (reference sequence). CDR3 residues: CASSLNGLSGFTEAFF. CDR3 coding DNA: TGTGCCAGCAGCTTAAATGGACTTTCGGGGTTCACTGAAGCTTTCTTT.

CDR3 sequence reads: CASSHPSDANTQYF. The CDR3 DNA sequence: TGTGCCAGCAGCCACCCTAGCGATGCAAATACGCAGTATTTT. This chain joins TRBV5-4 and TRBJ2-3, with D perhaps matching TRBD2 (6 bases). V was trimmed by 4 bases and J by 7 bases, leaving 16 bases between them. Germline assignment: CDR1 SGHNT and CDR2 YYREEE (reference sequence). The CDR3 has 14 amino acids.

This sequence joins TRBV13 and TRBJ2-3, with D perhaps matching TRBD1 (5 bases). The CDR3 extends over 13 amino acids. Germline V gene data show CDR1 as PRHDT and CDR2 as FYEKMQ (reference sequence). Trimming removed 3 bases from V and 5 bases from J, with 9 bases in between. Here the CDR3 DNA reads TGTGCCAGCAGCTTTAAAGGGGAAGATACGCAGTATTTT. Amino acid sequence: CASSFKGEDTQYF.

The chain employs TRBV27 and TRBJ2-1; possible D gene TRBD1, 6 bases. Germline values: CDR1 MNHEY, CDR2 SMNVEV (reference sequence). The CDR3 sequence is 16 residues long. V was clipped by 5 bases and J by 6 bases, with 20 bases between them. The CDR3 is CASSERDTPTVNEQFF. CDR3 nucleotides: TGTGCCAGCAGTGAGAGGGACACCCCGACCGTCAATGAGCAGTTCTTC.

The chain uses TRBV7-9 and TRBJ1-5; TRBD1 agrees at 9 bases. The germline V gene encodes CDR1 SEHNR and CDR2 FQNEAQ (reference sequence). This CDR3 has 14 residues. V shed 4 bases, J shed 5 bases, and the junction held 3 bases outside the gene matches. In nucleotides, the CDR3 is TGTGCCAGCAGCTATGGACAGGGGTATCAGCCCCAGCATTTT. This encodes CASSYGQGYQPQHF.

This chain uses TRBV14 with TRBJ1-5, with a tentative D call TRBD1 (6 bases). Per germline, CDR1 SGHDN and CDR2 FVKESK. The CDR3 has 14 amino acids. V was cut by 2 bases and J by 1 base, with 6 bases left in between. CDR3: CASSQQGSNQPQHF. The CDR3 DNA reads TGTGCCAGCAGCCAACAGGGGAGCAATCAGCCCCAGCATTTT. Drawing the rest from reference TRBV14 and TRBJ1-5, the complete variable domain is EAGVTQFPSHSVIEKGQTVTLRCDPISGHDNLYWYRRVMGKEIKFLLHFVKESKQDESGMPNNRFLAERTGGTYSTLKVQPAELEDSGVYFCASSQQGSNQPQHFGDGTRLSIL.

The chain joins TRBV6-2 or TRBV6-3 to TRBJ2-1; D not certain. The germline V gene encodes CDR1 MNHEY and CDR2 SVGEGT. Trimming left V 2 bases short and J 6 bases short, with 8 bases between. This CDR3 has 13 amino acids. CDR3 sequence: CASSYGLLNEQFF. CDR3 DNA sequence: TGTGCCAGCAGTTACGGGCTCCTCAATGAGCAGTTCTTC.

V gene TRBV6-1 combines with J gene TRBJ1-4, with TRBD1 identical over 7 bases. The CDR3 runs to 16 residues. Germline V gene data show CDR1 as MNHNS and CDR2 as SASEGT. V shed 4 bases and J 10 bases; nucleotides not matched to a gene: 15. This CDR3 is CASSGVNRGGPPKLFF. CDR3 bases: TGTGCCAGCAGTGGGGTTAACAGGGGCGGGCCTCCAAAACTGTTTTTT.

The chain carries TRBV5-6 and TRBJ1-1; 7 nucleotides align to TRBD1. The length of the CDR3 is 17 residues. Germline V CDR1 and CDR2: SGHDT, YYEEEE. The J segment lost 5 bases and the V segment lost 1 base, leaving 14 bases of the junction unmatched. The CDR3 nucleotides are TGTGCCAGCAGCTTGTTTGGGGAAAGGGGGCGGAGAACTGAAGCTTTCTTT. Translating gives CASSLFGERGRRTEAFF.

The chain joins TRBV6-2 or TRBV6-3 to TRBJ2-1; 7 positions agree with TRBD2. The germline V gene encodes CDR1 MNHEY and CDR2 SVGEGT. This CDR3 has 20 residues. After removal of 2 bases from V and 0 bases from J, the junction contained 16 bases not matched to a gene. The CDR3 DNA reads as TGTGCCAGCAGTTACGGAATGGGCCTAGCGGTAGTGAGCTCCTACAATGAGCAGTTCTTC. As protein: CASSYGMGLAVVSSYNEQFF.

This clone was detected only a few times. V usage is TRBV7-8 and J usage is TRBJ2-1; the D gene is possibly TRBD2 (5 bases). Trimming pared 1 base from V and 2 bases from J, leaving 9 bases between. Germline CDR1 is SGHVS and CDR2 is FQNEAQ. This CDR3 is built from 15 residues. The DNA for the CDR3 is TGTGCCAGCAGCTTAGTACTAGTTGCCTACAATGAGCAGTTCTTC. Protein sequence: CASSLVLVAYNEQFF.

In DNA, the CDR3 is TGCGCCAGCAGCCATACAGGGGGCAACACTGAAGCTTTCTTT. As protein: CASSHTGGNTEAFF. The chain is built from TRBV4-3 and TRBJ1-1, with 9 positions matching TRBD1. The junction had 1 base not matched to a gene; V was cut back by 3 bases and J by 2 bases. Germline CDR1 and CDR2: LGHNA and YSLEER. The CDR3 consists of 14 residues.

The chain links TRBV19 to TRBJ1-5; 8 bases are a match to TRBD1. CDR1 and CDR2 (germline): LNHDA, SQIVND (reference sequence). The CDR3 consists of 13 residues. V lost 5 bases and J lost 8; bases outside the gene matches: 5. CDR3: CASSGDRSKPQHF. Here the CDR3 DNA reads TGTGCCAGTAGTGGGGACAGGTCCAAGCCCCAGCATTTT.

In DNA, the CDR3 is TGTGCCAGCAGCCAGCCGGGAACTAGCGGGGGGGCCGGGGAGCTGTTTTTT. This encodes CASSQPGTSGGAGELFF. The J gene is TRBJ2-2, the V gene TRBV7-9; 13 bases agree with TRBD2. This CDR3 region has 17 residues. The trim removed 5 bases at V and 6 bases at J, leaving 9 bases unmatched. Germline V lookup: CDR1 SEHNR, CDR2 FQNEAQ (reference sequence). The entire variable domain, with the rest obtained from reference TRBV7-9 and TRBJ2-2, is as follows: DTGVSQNPRHKITKRGQNVTFRCDPISEHNRLYWYRQTLGQGPEFLTYFQNEAQLEKSRLLSDRFSAERPKGSFSTLEIQRTEQGDSAMYLCASSQPGTSGGAGELFFGEGSRLTVL.